Below, 32 T cell receptor beta chains from the same sample are listed, as sequenced in a study of blood T cell repertoires in COVID-19. Produced via immunoSEQ multiplex PCR; TCRdb's table is partial and in-frame only. Among about 200,000 clones listed, around 84% were seen once. Sequencing was carried out using peripheral blood. These receptors were collected from a man aged 60 to 75 with acute or convalescent COVID-19.

The chain has TRBV20-1 and TRBJ1-6; 7 nucleotides agree with TRBD1. In germline, CDR1 is DFQATT, CDR2 SNEGSKA (reference sequence). This CDR3 has 11 residues. Here the CDR3 reads CSAGGNSPLHF. CDR3 sequence (DNA): TGCAGCGCAGGGGGTAATTCACCCCTCCACTTT.

The chain carries TRBV3-1 (or the pseudogene TRBV3-2) and TRBJ2-5, with TRBD2 as a possible D gene (5 bases). In germline, CDR1 is LGHDT, CDR2 YNNKEL (reference sequence). This CDR3 contains 15 residues. Trimming shortened V by 3 bases and J by 3 bases, and 14 bases separated the two germline ends. The CDR3 nucleotides read TGTGCCAGCAGCCACCCTACCGGGATTAAAGAGACCCAGTACTTC. It yields the protein CASSHPTGIKETQYF.

The chain recombines TRBV6-4 with TRBJ2-5; possible D gene TRBD1, 6 bases. Trimming pared 0 bases from V and 7 bases from J, leaving 9 bases between. CDR1 and CDR2 from the germline V gene are MRHNA and SNTAGT. The length of the CDR3 is 13 residues. In DNA form, the CDR3 reads TGTGCCAGCAGTGACTCGGTAGGGGGGACCCAGTACTTC. It encodes CASSDSVGGTQYF.

The sample holds a few counts of this clone. The chain links TRBV7-2 to TRBJ2-7; possible D gene TRBD2, 6 bases. CDR3 length: 15 residues. The V end lost 5 bases, the J end lost 2 bases, and 16 bases lay between the germline ends. Germline-derived CDR1 and CDR2 are SGHTA and FQGNSA. The CDR3 here is CASSQGPGVAYEQYF. CDR3 sequence (DNA): TGTGCCAGCAGCCAAGGGCCGGGAGTAGCCTACGAGCAGTACTTC.

This clone was counted a few times. The CDR3 DNA follows: TGTGCCAGTAGTATCGGGGTAAGGGCGGGAGCTTTCTTT. Residues: CASSIGVRAGAFF. V and J are TRBV19 and TRBJ1-1; D call uncertain. Trimming stripped 3 bases from V and 10 bases from J, with 15 bases between. This CDR3 contains 13 residues. CDR1 and CDR2 (germline): LNHDA, SQIVND (reference sequence).

The CDR3 protein is CASSSQGGSYEQYF. For the CDR3, the DNA is TGTGCCAGCAGTTCGCAGGGGGGCTCCTACGAGCAGTACTTC. The chain is built from TRBV6-2 or TRBV6-3 and TRBJ2-7; a weak D match, TRBD1 (7 bases). Trimming shortened V by 4 bases and J by 0 bases, and 10 bases separated the two germline ends. The CDR3 extends over 14 amino acids. The V gene's germline CDR1 is MNHEY and CDR2 SVGEGT.

This chain joins TRBV28 and TRBJ2-5; 10 nucleotides align to TRBD2. The trim removed 4 bases at V and 5 bases at J, leaving 7 bases unmatched. In germline, CDR1 is MDHEN, CDR2 SYDVKM. CDR3 length equals 15 residues. The DNA for the CDR3 is TGTGCCAGCAGTTCAATAGCGGGGGGAGCGGAGACCCAGTACTTC. It translates to CASSSIAGGAETQYF.

CDR3 amino acids: CASSRALGTSGGGAGELFF. CDR3 bases: TGTGCCAGCAGTCGGGCCTTAGGGACTAGCGGGGGAGGCGCCGGGGAGCTGTTTTTT. The chain joins TRBV2 to TRBJ2-2, with TRBD2 matching 14 bases. The germline V gene has CDR1 SNHLY and CDR2 FYNNEI. Trimming took 5 bases from V and 6 from J; bases not matched to a gene: 14. CDR3 length: 19 amino acids.

This chain links TRBV5-1 with TRBJ2-3; D is perhaps TRBD1 (6 bases). This CDR3 comprises 16 residues. V was cut by 2 bases and J by 0 bases, with 13 bases left in between. Germline CDR1 reads SGHRS; CDR2 reads YFSETQ. CDR3: CASSFPDSLSTDTQYF. Written as DNA, the CDR3 is TGCGCCAGCAGCTTCCCGGACAGTCTAAGCACAGATACGCAGTATTTT.

The rearrangement joins TRBV11-1 to TRBJ2-7; a possible D gene is TRBD2 (6 bases). Germline CDR1 is SGHAT and CDR2 is FQDESV (reference sequence). The CDR3 runs 16 residues. The V and J ends lost 4 bases and 0 bases respectively, with 16 bases between them. The CDR3 DNA sequence: TGTGCCAGCAGCTCCACCGGTGGGGGGACCTCCTACGAGCAGTACTTC. This translates into CASSSTGGGTSYEQYF.

This clone was detected ten times or more. J is TRBJ1-6 and V is TRBV7-9; 7 bases are shared with TRBD1. V shed 3 bases and J 5 bases; nucleotides not matched to a gene: 1. This CDR3 is 14 amino acids long. Germline V gene data show CDR1 as SEHNR and CDR2 as FQNEAQ (reference sequence). CDR3 coding DNA: TGTGCCAGCAGCTTCGACAGGGATAATTCACCCCTCCACTTT. Its protein is CASSFDRDNSPLHF.

The chain carries TRBV6-5 and TRBJ2-3; 7 nucleotides align to TRBD2. Germline V gene lookup returns CDR1 MNHEY and CDR2 SVGAGI. After removal of 6 bases from V and 4 bases from J, the junction contained 7 bases not matched to a gene. The CDR3 consists of 14 residues. The CDR3 reads CASSLGGVADTQYF. The DNA of the CDR3 is TGTGCCAGCAGCCTGGGGGGGGTTGCAGATACGCAGTATTTT.

This clone came up once. The rearrangement joins TRBV27 to TRBJ1-2; 8 positions match TRBD1. After removal of 6 bases from V and 4 bases from J, the junction contained 13 bases not matched to a gene. CDR3 length equals 16 residues. Germline lookup yields CDR1 MNHEY and CDR2 SMNVEV (reference sequence). CDR3 sequence: CASSPGGRGLRYGYTF. In DNA form, the CDR3 reads TGTGCCAGCAGCCCGGGGGGCAGGGGGCTACGCTATGGCTACACCTTC.

The J gene is TRBJ2-7, the V gene TRBV18; 9 nucleotides agree with TRBD1. Trimming at V came to 4 bases and at J to 0 bases, leaving 7 bases not matched to a gene. The CDR3 runs 16 residues. CDR1 is KGHSH and CDR2 is LQKENI in the germline V gene. The CDR3 here is CASSLRTGASSYEQYF. The CDR3, as DNA: TGTGCCAGCTCACTAAGGACAGGGGCTAGCTCCTACGAGCAGTACTTC.

V usage is TRBV6-2 or TRBV6-3 and J usage is TRBJ2-7, with a possible D match to TRBD2 (7 bases). CDR1 MNHEY and CDR2 SVGEGT come from the germline V gene. Trimming cost V 2 bases and J 5 bases, with 16 bases left between them. CDR3 length: 15 residues. The CDR3 DNA is TGTGCCAGCAGTTACCTCCGTGGGGGGGCCGACGAGCAGTACTTC. This encodes CASSYLRGGADEQYF.

This chain connects TRBV7-8 to TRBJ2-1, with 8 bases identical to TRBD1. The germline CDR1 and CDR2 sequences are SGHVS and FQNEAQ. V shed 4 bases and J 0 bases; nucleotides not matched to a gene: 5. The CDR3 is made up of 16 amino acids. The CDR3 sequence: CASSSRQGRSYNEQFF. The CDR3 DNA follows: TGTGCCAGCAGCTCCAGACAGGGGCGCTCCTACAATGAGCAGTTCTTC.

The gene calls are TRBV2 and TRBJ1-1, with 7 positions matching TRBD1. The trim removed 6 bases at V and 6 bases at J, leaving 7 bases unmatched. CDR1 is SNHLY, CDR2 FYNNEI, per germline. The length of the CDR3 is 13 residues. Here the CDR3 reads CASSRDRKAEAFF. The CDR3 nucleotides read TGTGCCAGCAGCCGGGACAGAAAGGCTGAAGCTTTCTTT.

The J gene is TRBJ1-5, the V gene TRBV15; TRBD1 matches at 9 bases. Germline V CDR1 and CDR2: LNHNV, YYDKDF (reference sequence). This CDR3 is 14 amino acids long. J lost 5 bases, V lost 3 bases, and 2 bases had no gene match. CDR3 region: CATSRDRGYQPQHF. The CDR3 region has the DNA TGTGCCACCAGCAGGGACAGGGGATATCAGCCCCAGCATTTT. Full variable domain (rest looked up from reference TRBV15 and TRBJ1-5): DAMVIQNPRYQVTQFGKPVTLSCSQTLNHNVMYWYQQKSSQAPKLLFHYYDKDFNNEADTPDNFQSRRPNTSFCFLDIRSPGLGDTAMYLCATSRDRGYQPQHFGDGTRLSIL.

V gene TRBV2 combines with J gene TRBJ2-3; TRBD1 might be the D (6 bases). Germline V gene data show CDR1 as SNHLY and CDR2 as FYNNEI. There are 14 residues in the CDR3. The ends were cut back, 5 bases at V and 3 bases at J, with 12 bases in the middle. The CDR3 coding sequence is TGTGCCAGCAGTTTGTACAGGGCGACAGATACGCAGTATTTT. Encoded protein: CASSLYRATDTQYF.

For this clone: This CDR3 is also generated by other DNA sequences in the sample. The genes are TRBV4-3 and TRBJ2-3; 10 bases fit TRBD2. The CDR3 loop spans 16 amino acids. Trimming took 1 base from V and 3 from J; bases not matched to a gene: 4. Germline V gene lookup returns CDR1 LGHNA and CDR2 YSLEER. The CDR3 loop is CASSQVAGGLTDTQYF. In nucleotides, the CDR3 is TGCGCCAGCAGCCAAGTAGCGGGGGGCTTGACAGATACGCAGTATTTT.

This chain links TRBV10-3 with TRBJ2-2, with D possibly matching TRBD2 (6 bases). Germline V gene data show CDR1 as ENHRY and CDR2 as SYGVKD. The CDR3 has 15 amino acids. Between the trimmed V and J ends, which lost 4 bases and 0 bases, there was a span of 9 bases. CDR3 bases: TGTGCCATCAGTGCTAGCGCCTCGAACACCGGGGAGCTGTTTTTT. Its protein product is CAISASASNTGELFF.

The V gene is TRBV5-4, the J gene TRBJ2-3; weak D call: TRBD2 (5 bases). The ends were cut back, 4 bases at V and 1 base at J, with 13 bases in the middle. The CDR3 is made up of 15 amino acids. Germline lookup yields CDR1 SGHNT and CDR2 YYREEE (reference sequence). The CDR3 region has the DNA TGTGCCAGCAGCCGGGGTATAGTAGGCACAGATACGCAGTATTTT. The encoded protein is CASSRGIVGTDTQYF.

V usage is TRBV9 and J usage is TRBJ2-3, with TRBD1 identical over 10 bases. CDR1 is SGDLS, CDR2 YYNGEE, per germline. V shed 0 bases and J 4 bases; nucleotides not matched to a gene: 5. The CDR3 has 16 residues. CDR3 residues: CASSVAGQGPADTQYF. In DNA, the CDR3 is TGTGCCAGCAGCGTAGCGGGACAGGGGCCAGCAGATACGCAGTATTTT.

This chain uses TRBV27 with TRBJ2-7; D may be TRBD2 (7 bases). The CDR3 sequence is 15 residues long. Germline V gene sequence: CDR1 MNHEY, CDR2 SMNVEV (reference sequence). With 6 bases removed from V and 0 bases from J, the gap between germline ends came to 15 bases. The CDR3 loop is CASRARGAGSYEQYF. The CDR3, as DNA: TGTGCCAGCAGGGCCCGGGGGGCCGGCTCCTACGAGCAGTACTTC.

The chain couples TRBV7-8 to TRBJ2-3; 10 bases are shared with TRBD2. Germline CDR1 reads SGHVS; CDR2 reads FQNEAQ. This CDR3 region has 15 residues. V was clipped by 5 bases and J by 4 bases; unmatched bases: 6. The CDR3, as DNA: TGTGCCAGCAGCCCTCTAGCGGGGGCGGCAGATACGCAGTATTTT. Encoded protein: CASSPLAGAADTQYF.

The chain employs TRBV11-2 and TRBJ2-3; possible D gene TRBD1, 7 bases. Germline V gene data show CDR1 as SGHAT and CDR2 as FQNNGV. The CDR3 totals 15 residues. V was cut by 1 base and J by 5 bases, with 13 bases left in between. CDR3 DNA sequence: TGTGCCAGCAGCTTAGGGAGGGGGCTGGGAGATACGCAGTATTTT. Its translation: CASSLGRGLGDTQYF.

This clone was recorded once. The rearrangement joins TRBV7-2 to TRBJ2-1; tentative D call: TRBD2 (7 bases). The CDR3 totals 13 residues. The ends were cut back, 3 bases at V and 7 bases at J, with 10 bases in the middle. Per the germline V gene, CDR1 is SGHTA and CDR2 is FQGNSA. This CDR3 is CASSFRGANEQFF. The CDR3 DNA reads as TGTGCCAGCAGCTTCCGGGGGGCAAATGAGCAGTTCTTC.

The gene calls are TRBV5-8 and TRBJ1-5; D is perhaps TRBD1 (5 bases). Trimming left V 0 bases short and J 5 bases short, with 15 bases between. CDR3 length: 16 residues. Germline CDR1 reads SGHTS; CDR2 reads YDEGEE. Written as DNA, the CDR3 is TGTGCCAGCAGCTTGGCTTCCCCCCGGGGGGATCAGCCCCAGCATTTT. It encodes CASSLASPRGDQPQHF.

Remarks on this clone: This sample includes further DNA sequences coding for the same CDR3. The V and J genes are TRBV5-1 and TRBJ2-2; D uncertain. The CDR3 has 13 residues. The germline CDR1 and CDR2 sequences are SGHRS and YFSETQ. The V end was cut by 0 bases, the J end by 4 bases, with 4 bases between. Here the CDR3 reads CASSLGGTGELFF. CDR3 in DNA: TGCGCCAGCAGCTTGGGAGGCACCGGGGAGCTGTTTTTT.

V usage is TRBV3-1 (or the pseudogene TRBV3-2) and J usage is TRBJ1-4; 8 positions agree with TRBD1. The CDR3 contains 13 residues. The V and J ends lost 6 bases and 8 bases, in that order; junction bases with no gene match: 5. Germline V CDR1 and CDR2: LGHDT, YNNKEL (reference sequence). The CDR3: CASRRQGAEKLFF. The CDR3 region has the DNA TGTGCCAGCAGGAGGCAGGGGGCGGAAAAACTGTTTTTT.

This clone has only one observation. The chain carries TRBV20-1 and TRBJ2-1; 8 bases map to TRBD2. Germline CDR1 reads DFQATT; CDR2 reads SNEGSKA (reference sequence). This CDR3 comprises 14 residues. Germline trimming cut 3 bases from V and 10 bases from J; bases unmatched to any gene: 11. This CDR3 is CSASRLSGGNEQFF. The CDR3, as DNA: TGCAGTGCTAGTAGGTTAAGCGGGGGTAACGAGCAGTTCTTC.

The gene calls are TRBV15 and TRBJ1-4; TRBD1 is a possible D gene (6 bases). Germline CDR1 is LNHNV and CDR2 is YYDKDF (reference sequence). V was pared by 1 base and J by 5 bases, with 11 bases between. The CDR3 is made up of 15 amino acids. CDR3 nucleotide sequence: TGTGCCACCAGCAGAGGAGGGGGGGCGAATGAAAAACTGTTTTTT. Translated: CATSRGGGANEKLFF.